The 24 T cell receptor beta chains below come from one sample, sequenced in a study of T cell responses to AZD1222 COVID-19 vaccine. TCRdb's table, derived via immunoSEQ multiplex PCR, lists solely in-frame clones and lacks some. The sample holds approximately 140,000 clones, roughly 91% seen once. Sequenced material: peripheral blood, taken on day 0 of AZD1222 vaccination. The receptors come from an adult in good health.

The genes are TRBV12-3 or TRBV12-4 and TRBJ1-1; D gene uncertain. V was trimmed by 7 bases and J by 4 bases, leaving 13 bases between them. The CDR3 covers 13 residues. CDR3 amino acids: CASTRQSGTEAFF. CDR3 bases: TGTGCCAGCACCCGCCAGAGCGGCACTGAAGCTTTCTTT.

The chain links TRBV2 to TRBJ1-2; TRBD1 aligns across 10 bases. Germline-derived CDR1 and CDR2 are SNHLY and FYNNEI. The CDR3 loop spans 12 amino acids. The V and J ends lost 9 bases and 8 bases, in that order; junction bases with no gene match: 6. The CDR3 region has the DNA TGTGCCAGTACCGGGACAGGGGTCGGCTACACCTTC. Its translation: CASTGTGVGYTF.

The chain has TRBV7-2 and TRBJ1-2; D ambiguous. Germline CDR1 is SGHTA and CDR2 is FQGNSA. The V gene lost 5 bases and the J gene lost 7 bases, with 14 bases spanning the gap. CDR3 length: 13 residues. CDR3 sequence (DNA): TGTGCCAGCAGCCGAGAGGGTCTTAGTGGCTACACCTTC. Translation gives CASSREGLSGYTF. The entire variable domain, with the rest obtained from reference TRBV7-2 and TRBJ1-2, is as follows: GAGVSQSPSNKVTEKGKDVELRCDPISGHTALYWYRQSLGQGLEFLIYFQGNSAPDKSGLPSDRFSAERTGGSVSTLTIQRTQQEDSAVYLCASSREGLSGYTFGSGTRLTVV.

This chain links TRBV5-1 with TRBJ2-5, with 8 bases that match TRBD1. Germline V gives CDR1 SGHRS, CDR2 YFSETQ. There are 14 residues in the CDR3. V was pared by 3 bases and J by 2 bases, with 3 bases of the junction left unmatched. The CDR3 protein is CASSYGQGQETQYF. The CDR3 DNA follows: TGCGCCAGCAGCTATGGACAGGGACAAGAGACCCAGTACTTC.

This clone was recorded a few times. This chain connects TRBV11-2 to TRBJ1-1, with TRBD1 as a possible D gene (5 bases). V lost 2 bases and J lost 8, with 12 bases in between. This CDR3 region has 13 residues. In germline, CDR1 is SGHAT, CDR2 FQNNGV. The DNA for the CDR3 is TGTGCCAGCAGCTTATCGGGGGGTCAGGAAGCTTTCTTT. It is translated as CASSLSGGQEAFF.

This clone has only one observation. The J gene is TRBJ2-1, the V gene TRBV2; D gene uncertain. Deletions cut 7 bases from V and 6 bases from J, with 10 bases between. Germline V gene lookup returns CDR1 SNHLY and CDR2 FYNNEI. This CDR3 spans 12 amino acids. In DNA, the CDR3 is TGTGCCAGCATCCCCGAGGCCAATGAGCAGTTCTTC. Translating it yields CASIPEANEQFF.

The rearrangement uses TRBV6-6 and TRBJ1-2; D call uncertain. Germline assignment: CDR1 MNHNY and CDR2 SVGAGI (reference sequence). Trimming removed 0 bases from V and 7 bases from J, with 6 bases in between. This CDR3 is built from 12 residues. The CDR3 DNA follows: TGTGCCAGCAGTTACTCAGAGGGTGGCTACACCTTC. It yields the protein CASSYSEGGYTF.

The chain is built from TRBV18 and TRBJ1-2; 9 nucleotides line up with TRBD1. Germline V gene lookup returns CDR1 KGHSH and CDR2 LQKENI. This CDR3 comprises 16 residues. J lost 2 bases, V lost 0 bases, and 4 bases had no gene match. The CDR3 DNA sequence: TGTGCCAGCTCACCACCGACGACAGGGGGGAACTATGGCTACACCTTC. Translated: CASSPPTTGGNYGYTF.

This clone has ten or more counts. The V and J genes are TRBV29-1 and TRBJ1-2; D unresolved. CDR1 and CDR2 (germline): SQVTM, ANQGSEA. The CDR3 contains 10 residues. Trimming took off 5 bases at V and 6 bases at J, with 7 bases between the two ends. The CDR3 DNA reads TGCAGCGTTTCCCAAAATGGCTACACCTTC. It specifies CSVSQNGYTF.

The count of this clone is one. The chain employs TRBV29-1 and TRBJ1-1, with D unclear. Trimming took off 6 bases at V and 5 bases at J, with 16 bases between the two ends. CDR1 is SQVTM and CDR2 is ANQGSEA in the germline V gene. The CDR3 has 13 amino acids. CDR3 DNA sequence: TGCAGCGTCTCGGAGGGCTTGGGGACTGAAGCTTTCTTT. Translated: CSVSEGLGTEAFF.

The chain has TRBV28 and TRBJ2-7; D possibly uses TRBD1 or TRBD2 (5 bases each). Germline lookup yields CDR1 MDHEN and CDR2 SYDVKM. The CDR3 runs to 14 residues. Trimming cost V 6 bases and J 2 bases, with 14 bases left between them. The CDR3 here is CASRSPGRTYEQYF. CDR3 nucleotides: TGTGCCAGCAGGTCACCGGGACGGACCTACGAGCAGTACTTC.

The chain links TRBV19 to TRBJ2-7; TRBD1 matches at 8 bases. Germline V CDR1 and CDR2: LNHDA, SQIVND (reference sequence). The CDR3 is 15 residues long. V was pared by 5 bases and J by 0 bases, with 6 bases of the junction left unmatched. CDR3 in amino acids: CASSPRQGSSYEQYF. CDR3 DNA: TGTGCCAGTAGTCCGAGACAGGGGAGCTCCTACGAGCAGTACTTC.

The rearrangement uses TRBV19 and TRBJ1-5; possibly TRBD1 for D (6 bases). CDR3 length: 14 amino acids. V was trimmed by 5 bases and J by 10 bases, leaving 18 bases between them. Germline CDR1 reads LNHDA; CDR2 reads SQIVND (reference sequence). The chain's CDR3 is CASSRRTAREPQHF. CDR3 DNA: TGTGCCAGTAGTCGGAGGACAGCTCGGGAACCCCAGCATTTT.

The CDR3 DNA is TGCGCCAGCAGCCAAGGAGAGGGGTCTGGAAACACCATATATTTT. This codes for CASSQGEGSGNTIYF. The chain is built from TRBV4-1 and TRBJ1-3, with a tentative D call TRBD1 (5 bases). Trimming shortened V by 1 base and J by 1 base, and 8 bases separated the two germline ends. Germline loops: CDR1 MGHRA, CDR2 YSYEKL. The CDR3 is 15 residues long.

The rearrangement uses TRBV5-5 and TRBJ1-3; D is unclear. The length of the CDR3 is 12 residues. V lost 0 bases and J lost 4, with 2 bases in between. Germline CDR1 is SGHKS and CDR2 is YYEKEE (reference sequence). CDR3: CASSLEGNTIYF. The CDR3 nucleotides read TGTGCCAGCAGCTTGGAGGGAAACACCATATATTTT.

The chain is built from TRBV6-5 and TRBJ2-1; unclear D gene. CDR1 is MNHEY, CDR2 SVGAGI, per germline. Trimming pared 7 bases from V and 4 bases from J, leaving 14 bases between. The CDR3 covers 14 residues. The CDR3 spells CASKWAAKYNEQFF. CDR3 sequence (DNA): TGTGCCAGCAAATGGGCAGCCAAATACAATGAGCAGTTCTTC.

The CDR3 nucleotides are TGTGCCAGCGGAGCGGGGGGGCGAGAGACCCAGTACTTC. Translated: CASGAGGRETQYF. The V gene is TRBV13, the J gene TRBJ2-5; TRBD2 matches 10 bases. The ends lost 8 bases at V and 4 bases at J; junction bases unmatched: 4. Germline V gives CDR1 PRHDT, CDR2 FYEKMQ (reference sequence). The CDR3 loop spans 13 amino acids.

The genes are TRBV6-5 and TRBJ2-3, with D possibly called TRBD1 or TRBD2 (5 bases each). V dropped 2 bases and J dropped 0 bases, with 12 bases sitting between them. This CDR3 is built from 16 residues. The germline CDR1 and CDR2 sequences are MNHEY and SVGAGI. The CDR3 bases are TGTGCCAGCAGTTACGGGCCCGGGGCTAGCACAGATACGCAGTATTTT. It is translated as CASSYGPGASTDTQYF.

This chain links TRBV6-5 with TRBJ2-7; the match to TRBD1 covers 11 bases. This CDR3 is 15 amino acids long. Looked up from germline, CDR1 is MNHEY and CDR2 is SVGAGI. Germline trimming cut 2 bases from V and 1 base from J; bases unmatched to any gene: 1. The CDR3 DNA reads as TGTGCCAGCAGTTACGGACAGGGGGCATCCTACGAGCAGTACTTC. It specifies CASSYGQGASYEQYF.

The gene calls are TRBV12-3 or TRBV12-4 and TRBJ1-2; TRBD1 might be the D (5 bases). Trimming took off 5 bases at V and 1 base at J, with 8 bases between the two ends. The CDR3 runs to 13 residues. CDR3 sequence reads: CASSLGDNYGYTF. The DNA for the CDR3 is TGTGCCAGCAGTCTGGGGGATAACTATGGCTACACCTTC.

The J gene is TRBJ1-6, the V gene TRBV7-2, with D possibly being TRBD1 (5 bases). V was pared by 0 bases and J by 7 bases, with 10 bases between. The CDR3 length is 15 residues. From germline, CDR1 is SGHTA and CDR2 FQGNSA. The CDR3 loop is CASSLANWGNSPLHF. CDR3 nucleotide sequence: TGTGCCAGCAGCTTAGCGAACTGGGGGAATTCACCCCTCCACTTT.

This sequence joins TRBV6-5 and TRBJ2-7; D is unclear. Germline assignment: CDR1 MNHEY and CDR2 SVGAGI. The CDR3 sequence is 11 residues long. The V end was cut by 10 bases, the J end by 2 bases, with 9 bases between. CDR3 DNA: TGTGCCACCCGATCCGCCTACGAGCAGTACTTC. Its translation is CATRSAYEQYF.

Here the CDR3 reads CASSRVVPNTEAFF. The CDR3 nucleotides read TGTGCCAGCAGCCGAGTAGTTCCGAACACTGAAGCTTTCTTT. V and J are TRBV2 and TRBJ1-1, with D unclear. The CDR3 runs to 14 residues. V lost 6 bases to trimming and J lost 1 base, with 12 bases between them. CDR1 and CDR2 (germline): SNHLY, FYNNEI.

V is TRBV5-1 and J is TRBJ1-1; D may be TRBD1 (6 bases). Trimming cost V 4 bases and J 7 bases, with 14 bases left between them. Germline V gene sequence: CDR1 SGHRS, CDR2 YFSETQ. This CDR3 is 13 amino acids long. The CDR3 loop is CASSLDRPSEAFF. The CDR3 bases are TGCGCCAGCAGCCTCGACAGGCCGAGTGAAGCTTTCTTT.